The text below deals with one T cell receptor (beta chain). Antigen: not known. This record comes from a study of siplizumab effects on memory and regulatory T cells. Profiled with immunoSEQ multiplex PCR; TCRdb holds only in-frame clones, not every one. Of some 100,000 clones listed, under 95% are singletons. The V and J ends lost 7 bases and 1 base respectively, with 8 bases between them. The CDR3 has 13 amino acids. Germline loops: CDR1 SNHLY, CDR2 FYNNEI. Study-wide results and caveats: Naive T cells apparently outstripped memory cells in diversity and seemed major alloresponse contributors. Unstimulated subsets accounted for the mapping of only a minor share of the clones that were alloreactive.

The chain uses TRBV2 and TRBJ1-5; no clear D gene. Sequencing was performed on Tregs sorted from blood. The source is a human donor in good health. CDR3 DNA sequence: TGTGCCAGCAATTTCGGCAGCAATCAGCCCCAGCATTTT. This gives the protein CASNFGSNQPQHF.